The 22 T cell receptor beta chains listed next were all sequenced from one sample in a study of cytomegalovirus exposure and HLA in healthy donors. PCR employed 60 Vbeta and 13 Jbeta primers. Profiling relied on immunoSEQ multiplex PCR, and the TCRdb table lists in-frame clones only, not all of them. The sample holds some 63,000 clones, 75% to 85% seen once. Sequencing was performed on PBMCs. These receptors were collected from a human donor in good health.

CDR3 sequence (DNA): TGCGCCAGCAGCCAAGATCTGACGGGGGCAGATACGCAGTATTTT. It specifies CASSQDLTGADTQYF. The rearrangement uses TRBV4-3 and TRBJ2-3; weak D call: TRBD2 (6 bases). CDR3 length: 15 residues. Trimming left V 0 bases short and J 4 bases short, with 11 bases between. Germline V lookup: CDR1 LGHNA, CDR2 YSLEER.

This chain uses TRBV7-3 with TRBJ2-3; possibly TRBD2 for D (5 bases). This CDR3 contains 14 residues. CDR1 and CDR2 (germline): SGHTA, FQGTGA. Trimming left V 5 bases short and J 2 bases short, with 11 bases between. The CDR3 nucleotides read TGTGCCAGCAGCGAAATCGGGGACACAGATACGCAGTATTTT. This sequence encodes CASSEIGDTDTQYF.

The chain couples TRBV4-2 to TRBJ1-4; no firm D call. Germline assignment: CDR1 LGHNA and CDR2 YNFKEQ. Trimming cost V 4 bases and J 6 bases, with 21 bases left between them. This CDR3 comprises 17 residues. CDR3 loop: CASSRDLGTEVHEKLFF. The CDR3 coding sequence is TGTGCCAGCAGCCGAGATTTAGGCACCGAGGTCCATGAAAAACTGTTTTTT.

This clone was seen only once. The rearrangement links TRBV18 to TRBJ1-1, with D unresolved. V lost 4 bases to trimming and J lost 2 bases, with 14 bases between them. Germline V gene sequence: CDR1 KGHSH, CDR2 LQKENI. The length of the CDR3 is 15 residues. This chain's CDR3 is CASSLESGSNTEAFF. The DNA for the CDR3 is TGTGCCAGCTCACTTGAATCCGGGAGTAACACTGAAGCTTTCTTT.

The V call is TRBV5-1, the J call TRBJ1-6, with D maybe TRBD1 (6 bases). The CDR3 is 15 amino acids. V lost 0 bases and J lost 9, with 13 bases in between. CDR1 SGHRS and CDR2 YFSETQ come from the germline V gene. The chain's CDR3 is CASSLEGGLGSPLHF. The CDR3, as DNA: TGCGCCAGCAGCTTGGAGGGGGGGCTAGGTTCACCCCTCCACTTT.

This chain links TRBV11-2 with TRBJ2-7; 8 bases are a match to TRBD1. The CDR3 covers 13 residues. The V gene's germline CDR1 is SGHAT and CDR2 FQNNGV. Trimming at V came to 5 bases and at J to 2 bases, leaving 2 bases not matched to a gene. The chain's CDR3 is CASSLQGAYEQYF. In DNA, the CDR3 is TGTGCCAGCAGCCTACAGGGGGCCTACGAGCAGTACTTC.

The rearrangement joins TRBV2 to TRBJ2-2, with D possibly TRBD2 on 6 matching bases. Germline loops: CDR1 SNHLY, CDR2 FYNNEI. The ends were cut back, 4 bases at V and 7 bases at J, with 10 bases in the middle. The CDR3 is 13 residues long. CDR3 sequence (DNA): TGTGCCAGCAGTGGGGGGGTTTACGGGGAGCTGTTTTTT. This translates into CASSGGVYGELFF. The full variable domain, its missing parts supplied by reference TRBV2 and TRBJ2-2, is EPEVTQTPSHQVTQMGQEVILRCVPISNHLYFYWYRQILGQKVEFLVSFYNNEISEKSEIFDDQFSVERPDGSNFTLKIRSTKLEDSAMYFCASSGGVYGELFFGEGSRLTVL.

The chain uses TRBV6-5 and TRBJ2-5; tentatively, D is TRBD2 (6 bases). V was cut by 2 bases and J by 7 bases, with 14 bases left in between. This CDR3 has 14 residues. Germline V lookup: CDR1 MNHEY, CDR2 SVGAGI. The CDR3 DNA sequence: TGTGCCAGCAGTTACCCAACCGTGGGGGGGACCCAGTACTTC. Its translation: CASSYPTVGGTQYF.

The chain couples TRBV2 to TRBJ1-6; D is undetermined. The CDR3 runs 13 residues. V was trimmed by 7 bases and J by 10 bases, leaving 14 bases between them. Germline V CDR1 and CDR2: SNHLY, FYNNEI. CDR3: CASKMERESPLHF. DNA of the CDR3: TGTGCCAGCAAAATGGAGCGGGAGTCACCCCTCCACTTT.

The chain carries TRBV5-6 and TRBJ1-2; D is possibly TRBD1 (5 bases). V was pared by 2 bases and J by 5 bases, with 10 bases between. The CDR3 contains 13 residues. CDR1 SGHDT and CDR2 YYEEEE come from the germline V gene. The CDR3 reads CASSFGGGYGYTF. The CDR3 DNA sequence: TGTGCCAGCAGCTTCGGGGGAGGGTATGGCTACACCTTC.

The chain employs TRBV2 and TRBJ2-6, with TRBD1 matching over 9 bases. The germline V gene has CDR1 SNHLY and CDR2 FYNNEI. After removal of 8 bases from V and 0 bases from J, the junction contained 14 bases not matched to a gene. The CDR3 totals 19 residues. The CDR3 loop reads CASAYTPGQGLSGANVLTF. DNA for the CDR3: TGTGCCAGCGCATACACACCGGGACAGGGCCTCTCTGGGGCCAACGTCCTGACTTTC.

This clone was observed a few times. This sequence joins TRBV7-9 and TRBJ1-6; D uncertain. Trimming shortened V by 4 bases and J by 11 bases, and 12 bases separated the two germline ends. The length of the CDR3 is 13 residues. From germline, CDR1 is SEHNR and CDR2 FQNEAQ (reference sequence). The CDR3, as DNA: TGTGCCAGCAGCTCCGTGGAGATCGCACCCCTCCACTTT. It yields the protein CASSSVEIAPLHF.

The chain carries TRBV7-2 and TRBJ2-6; D ambiguous. The CDR3 covers 15 residues. Trimming removed 1 base from V and 2 bases from J, with 6 bases in between. Per germline, CDR1 SGHTA and CDR2 FQGNSA. In nucleotides, the CDR3 is TGTGCCAGCAGCTTAGGAGCTGCTGGGGCCAACGTCCTGACTTTC. Protein: CASSLGAAGANVLTF.

This clone is deemed medium-sized. The V gene is TRBV21-1, the J gene TRBJ2-7; the D segment call TRBD2 is taken from the table without a DNA check. TRBV21-1 is assigned pseudogene status. The CDR3 runs to 17 residues. The CDR3 reads CASSNDREIPPSHEQYF. The CDR3 region has the DNA TGTGCCAGCAGCAACGACCGGGAGATCCCCCCTTCCCACGAGCAGTACTTC.

The V gene is TRBV19, the J gene TRBJ1-1; TRBD1 aligns across 8 bases. The CDR3 contains 14 residues. J was trimmed by 1 base and V by 9 bases; bases with no gene match: 7. Germline CDR1 and CDR2: LNHDA and SQIVND (reference sequence). The CDR3, as DNA: TGTGCCAGCGCAGGGGGCAAGACGAACACTGAAGCTTTCTTT. This codes for CASAGGKTNTEAFF.

CDR3 nucleotide sequence: TGTGCCAGCAGCCAGGAACAAGTTGCGGGGTTTAATGGCTACACCTTC. Amino acids: CASSQEQVAGFNGYTF. The V gene is TRBV7-2, the J gene TRBJ1-2, with D uncertain. The V gene lost 5 bases and the J gene lost 6 bases, with 22 bases spanning the gap. CDR1 and CDR2 from the germline V gene are SGHTA and FQGNSA. This CDR3 is 16 amino acids long.

CDR3 sequence: CAWSSTGRVSEKLFF. CDR3 bases: TGTGCCTGGAGTTCTACAGGGAGGGTCAGTGAAAAACTGTTTTTT. J is TRBJ1-4 and V is TRBV30; maybe TRBD1 (6 bases). Trimming left V 2 bases short and J 7 bases short, with 17 bases between. Germline lookup yields CDR1 GTSNPN and CDR2 SVGIG (reference sequence). This CDR3 is 15 amino acids long. The full variable domain, completed using reference TRBV30 and TRBJ1-4, is SQTIHQWPATLVQPVGSPLSLECTVEGTSNPNLYWYRQAAGRGLQLLFYSVGIGQISSEVPQNLSASRPQDRQFILSSKKLLLSDSGFYLCAWSSTGRVSEKLFFGSGTQLSVL.

This chain connects TRBV18 to TRBJ2-7, with D maybe TRBD2 (5 bases). From germline, CDR1 is KGHSH and CDR2 LQKENI. There are 14 residues in the CDR3. V dropped 0 bases and J dropped 5 bases, with 11 bases sitting between them. As DNA, the CDR3 is TGTGCCAGCTCACCACCGGGAGCCGTCGACGAGCAGTACTTC. Its protein is CASSPPGAVDEQYF.

This clone was detected only once. The genes are TRBV7-9 and TRBJ1-3, with 8 bases lining up with TRBD1. CDR3 length equals 15 residues. The V segment lost 4 bases and the J segment 5 bases; nucleotides outside the gene matches: 7. In germline, CDR1 is SEHNR, CDR2 FQNEAQ (reference sequence). CDR3 sequence (DNA): TGTGCCAGCAGCTCCCCAGGGGGCGGAAGAAACACCATATATTTT. Amino acid sequence: CASSSPGGGRNTIYF.

The chain has TRBV15 and TRBJ1-3; D is unclear. This CDR3 has 12 amino acids. Germline lookup yields CDR1 LNHNV and CDR2 YYDKDF (reference sequence). V lost 0 bases, J lost 5 bases, and 2 bases lay in between. CDR3 sequence (DNA): TGTGCCACCAGCAGAGATAGAAACACCATATATTTT. It codes for CATSRDRNTIYF.

By sample fraction, this clone is medium-sized (0.01 to 0.1%). The gene calls are TRBV7-9 and TRBJ1-1; D is uncertain. Germline CDR1 reads SEHNR; CDR2 reads FQNEAQ (reference sequence). The CDR3 has 13 amino acids. V was trimmed by 5 bases and J by 5 bases, leaving 12 bases between them. Here the CDR3 DNA reads TGTGCCAGCAGCAATTTAACGGGAACTGAAGCTTTCTTT. Protein: CASSNLTGTEAFF.

CDR3 in DNA: TGTGCCAGCACCATACCGGGAGGGCCTTACGAGCAGTACTTC. Its translation is CASTIPGGPYEQYF. The genes are TRBV11-2 and TRBJ2-7; 8 bases align to TRBD2. V shed 7 bases, J shed 4 bases, and the junction held 9 bases outside the gene matches. CDR3 length: 14 residues. Looked up from germline, CDR1 is SGHAT and CDR2 is FQNNGV.